This is a list of T cell receptor beta chains from one sample in a study of T cells in Graves' hyperthyroidism and ophthalmopathy. From the multiplex PCR reads, TCRdb called clonotypes with MiXCR, one entry per CDR3 protein. The data show about 590,000 distinct CDR3 sequences, approximately 14% seen once. The sequenced material came from blood. The source of these receptors is a woman aged 25 to 45 with Graves' hyperthyroidism. CDR3s include the opening cysteine and the closing phenylalanine or tryptophan. A D gene is named only where the DNA matches it firmly. Some rows mark clone size as missing; the rest say once, few, many or name a class of expanded clone.

J gene	D gene	V gene	clone size	CDR3 DNA	CDR3 protein
TRBJ1-1	TRBD1	TRBV27	many	TGTGCCAGCAGTGCGCTCCCCGGGACAGTTAACACTGAAGCTTTCTTT	CASSALPGTVNTEAFF
TRBJ1-5	.	TRBV3-1	many	TGTGCCAGCAGCCAAGATTCCCGAGTCAATCAGCCCCAGCATTTT	CASSQDSRVNQPQHF
TRBJ2-7	.	TRBV18	many	TGTGCCAGCTCACCGAAGGGCTACGAGCAGTACTTC	CASSPKGYEQYF
TRBJ2-1	.	TRBV20-1	.	TGCAGTGCTAGGGCCGGATTCAGCTCCTACAATGAGCAGTTCTTC	CSARAGFSSYNEQFF
TRBJ1-5	TRBD1	TRBV12-3/TRBV12-4	.	TGTGCCAGCAGTTTAGGATCGACAGGGGGAAATCAGCCCCAGCATTTT	CASSLGSTGGNQPQHF
TRBJ2-2	.	TRBV20-1	few	TGCAGTGCTCCAAGACAGGTTGTCCACGGGGAGCTGTTTTTT	CSAPRQVVHGELFF
TRBJ2-3	TRBD2	TRBV7-2	.	TGTGCCAGCAGCCCTATCACTAGCGGGGGGGGGAGCACAGATACGCAGTATTTT	CASSPITSGGGSTDTQYF
TRBJ1-3	.	TRBV6-1	many	TGTGCCAGCAGTGAAGAGTCTGGAAACACCATATATTTT	CASSEESGNTIYF
TRBJ2-7	.	TRBV6-1	many	TGTGCCAGCCTATCGACACTCTCCTACGAGCAGTACTTC	CASLSTLSYEQYF
TRBJ2-5	TRBD2	TRBV5-1	few	TGCGCCAGCAGCCCCCCGCTAGCGGGTACGACCAACCAAGAGACCCAGTACTTC	CASSPPLAGTTNQETQYF
TRBJ2-1	.	TRBV28	many	TGTGCCAGCAGTTTACAGTGGCGTGCGAATGAGCAGTTCTTC	CASSLQWRANEQFF
TRBJ2-3	.	TRBV6-1	many	TGTGCCAGCTCCTCGGGGGGCCATCGTGGGGCAGATACGCAGTATTTT	CASSSGGHRGADTQYF
TRBJ2-1	TRBD2	TRBV14	.	TGTGCCAGCAGCCAATTCCTTCGCGCTAGCGGCAACTACAATGAGCAGTTCTTC	CASSQFLRASGNYNEQFF
TRBJ2-7	.	TRBV6-2/TRBV6-3	many	TGTGCCAGCAGTTACAGCAGGGGAAGAAGCGAGCAGTACTTC	CASSYSRGRSEQYF
TRBJ2-5	TRBD2	TRBV29-1	many	TGCAGCGTTGCCCCCGGGACTAGCGGGAGGGAGACCCAGTACTTC	CSVAPGTSGRETQYF
TRBJ2-1	TRBD2	TRBV27	many	TGTGCCAGCAGCGCACCCGGGACTAGCGGGAGGACCACCTACAATGAGCAGTTCTTC	CASSAPGTSGRTTYNEQFF
TRBJ1-5	.	TRBV16	.	TGTGCCAGCAGCCAGGGACCCCTCATTCCGCATTTT	CASSQGPLIPHF
TRBJ2-7	TRBD2	TRBV20-1	once	TGCAGTGCTAGGATCCCCTCGGGAGGCCCCTCCTACGAGCAGTACTTC	CSARIPSGGPSYEQYF
TRBJ2-7	.	TRBV9	.	TGTGCCAGCAGCGGGAACCGCCGACAGGTCTACGAGCAGTACTTC	CASSGNRRQVYEQYF
TRBJ1-2	.	TRBV20-1	many	TGCAGTGCTACCCCGGGTCGGGAAGCCTATGGCTACACCTTC	CSATPGREAYGYTF
TRBJ2-7	TRBD1	TRBV6-1	few	TGTGCCAGCAGCGGGGGGACAGGGGGTCACTACGAGCAGTACTTC	CASSGGTGGHYEQYF
TRBJ2-2	TRBD2	TRBV4-3	few	TGCGCCAGCAGCCAAGAATCCAGCGGGGGAGATACCGGGGAGCTGTTTTTT	CASSQESSGGDTGELFF
TRBJ1-2	TRBD1	TRBV28	.	TGTGCCAGCGGGGGGACAGGGGCCCAGTATGGCTACACCTTC	CASGGTGAQYGYTF
TRBJ2-1	TRBD2	TRBV30	few	TGTGCCTGCTTTCTAGCGGGAGTCTCTGGGCACAATGAGCAGTTCTTC	CACFLAGVSGHNEQFF
TRBJ2-5	.	TRBV11-2	many	TGTGCCAGCAGCTTAGGAGACCAAGAGACCCAGTACTTC	CASSLGDQETQYF
TRBJ2-3	.	TRBV7-2	many	TGTGCCAGCAGCTTAGGCCAGAATACGCAGTATTTT	CASSLGQNTQYF
TRBJ2-7	.	TRBV10-2	few	TGCGCCAGCAGTGACGCAATCAGGGGCATGTCCTACGAGCAGTACTTC	CASSDAIRGMSYEQYF
TRBJ2-6	.	TRBV4-1	few	TGCGCCAGCGGTACACTTTCTGGGGCCAACGTCCTGACTTTC	CASGTLSGANVLTF
TRBJ1-2	.	TRBV12-3/TRBV12-4	.	TGTGCCAGCAGTTTCGGGTTTGGCTACACCTTC	CASSFGFGYTF
TRBJ2-1	TRBD2	TRBV20-1	many	TGCAGTGCTAGAGATTTTGGGGGGCTAGCGGGATTAAATGAGCAGTTCTTC	CSARDFGGLAGLNEQFF
TRBJ2-1	TRBD1	TRBV9	.	TGTGCCAGCAGCACCCGGGACAGCCGCAATGAGCAGTTCTTC	CASSTRDSRNEQFF
TRBJ1-3	.	TRBV30	many	TGTGCCTGGATGTCTGGAAACACCATATATTTT	CAWMSGNTIYF
TRBJ2-7	.	TRBV7-9	many	TGTGCCAGCAGCTTAGGGGGACCCCAGAGGGTTTACTCCTACGAGCAGTACTTC	CASSLGGPQRVYSYEQYF
TRBJ2-7	TRBD1	TRBV29-1	many	TGCAGCGTTGAGGTGGGCAGGGGGTCCTACGAGCAGTACTTC	CSVEVGRGSYEQYF
TRBJ1-3	.	TRBV30	.	TGTGCCCGGTCGGGAACTGGAAACACCATATATTTT	CARSGTGNTIYF
TRBJ2-7	.	TRBV6-2/TRBV6-3	.	TGTGCCAGCGGCCGAAAAATGAAAACCGGGACCACTATTCGCGAGCAGTACTTC	CASGRKMKTGTTIREQYF
TRBJ2-3	TRBD2	TRBV6-5	once	TGTGCCAGCAGTTATAAGAGCGGGAGGGCCACTCGCGATACGCAGTATTTT	CASSYKSGRATRDTQYF
TRBJ2-1	TRBD2	TRBV27	many	TGTGCCAGCAGTTATCGCGGGGGGGGGGACAATGAGCAGTTCTTC	CASSYRGGGDNEQFF
TRBJ2-5	TRBD1	TRBV7-6	many	TGTGCCAGCAGCCCTGGACAGGAAATCCAAGAGACCCAGTACTTC	CASSPGQEIQETQYF
TRBJ1-1	TRBD1	TRBV6-1	few	TGTGCCAGCAGACTTACCGGGACAGGGTGTTCGTGTTCTAGGAACACTGAAGCTTTCTTT	CASRLTGTGCSCSRNTEAFF
TRBJ1-2	.	TRBV29-1	few	TGCAGCCTCCTCCCCGGGACCACAACGGATGGCTACACCTTC	CSLLPGTTTDGYTF
TRBJ2-3	TRBD2	TRBV5-1	many	TGCGCCAGCAGCTTGGGCCCTAGCGGGCGCACAGATACGCAGTATTTT	CASSLGPSGRTDTQYF
TRBJ2-1	TRBD2	TRBV20-1	.	TGCAGTGCTAGAGATCCTAGCGGGGCAAGGGAGCAGTTCTTC	CSARDPSGAREQFF
TRBJ1-2	TRBD1	TRBV20-1	.	TGCAGTGCTGCCGGGACAGGTAACTATGGCTACACCTTC	CSAAGTGNYGYTF
TRBJ2-3	.	TRBV6-1	many	TGTGCCAGCAGTTATTACGGACACGGTTCTAGCACAGATACGCAGTATTTT	CASSYYGHGSSTDTQYF
TRBJ2-1	TRBD2	TRBV7-2	.	TGTGCCAGCGGCCCCCCGGGACTAGCGGGGGGTGCTTACAATGAGCAGTTCTTC	CASGPPGLAGGAYNEQFF
TRBJ2-6	TRBD1	TRBV4-1	.	TGCGCCAGCAGCCAAGGGAGACAGGGTCCCTCTGGGGCCAACGTCCTGACTTTC	CASSQGRQGPSGANVLTF
TRBJ2-7	TRBD2	TRBV7-2	.	TGTGCCAGCAGCAATAGCGGGAGTCCCTACGAGCAGTACTTC	CASSNSGSPYEQYF
TRBJ2-7	TRBD1	TRBV7-8	many	TGTGCCAGCAGCTTAAGGGACAGCACCTACGAGCAGTACTTC	CASSLRDSTYEQYF
TRBJ2-2	.	TRBV6-5	few	TGTGCCAGCAGTTATAATCTTGGGAACACCGGGGAGCTGTTTTTT	CASSYNLGNTGELFF
TRBJ2-1	TRBD2	TRBV25-1	.	TGTGCCAGCAGTAGACTTCTAGCGGGAGCTTTAAATGAGCAGTTCTTC	CASSRLLAGALNEQFF
TRBJ2-7	TRBD2	TRBV6-2/TRBV6-3	few	TGTGCCAGCAGTAGCGGGACGGTCTACTACGAGCAGTACTTC	CASSSGTVYYEQYF
TRBJ2-1	TRBD1	TRBV27	many	TGTGCCAGCAGTTGGCAGGGGGCGCACAATGAGCAGTTCTTC	CASSWQGAHNEQFF